The next 30 T cell receptor beta chains were all read from a single sample in a study of control samples from healthy donors and cancer patients. The table came from immunoSEQ multiplex PCR; TCRdb's copy has only in-frame clones and leaves some out. The sample lists about 410,000 clones, approximately 90% occurring once. Sequencing input: PBMCs. The source of these receptors is a man aged 40-55 years with head and neck cancer.

In this sample, this clone turned up once. The chain has TRBV28 and TRBJ2-5, with unresolved D. CDR1 is MDHEN, CDR2 SYDVKM, per germline. Trimming removed 7 bases at V and 3 bases at J, with 6 bases between. This CDR3 is built from 11 residues. The DNA of the CDR3 is TGTGCCAGCAACAATGAAGAGACCCAGTACTTC. Its translation is CASNNEETQYF.

This chain uses TRBV9 with TRBJ1-2; perhaps TRBD1 as D (5 bases). Germline CDR1 SGDLS, CDR2 YYNGEE. V was trimmed by 5 bases and J by 5 bases, leaving 22 bases between them. The CDR3 contains 16 residues. The CDR3 region is CASSGTPGKDPYGYTF. CDR3 nucleotides: TGTGCCAGCAGTGGGACCCCAGGGAAGGACCCATATGGCTACACCTTC. The whole variable domain, remainder taken from reference TRBV9 and TRBJ1-2, is DSGVTQTPKHLITATGQRVTLRCSPRSGDLSVYWYQQSLDQGLQFLIQYYNGEERAKGNILERFSAQQFPDLHSELNLSSLELGDSALYFCASSGTPGKDPYGYTFGSGTRLTVV.

The sample holds a few counts of this clone. The V gene is TRBV18, the J gene TRBJ1-1, with D unresolved. V dropped 6 bases and J dropped 4 bases, with 12 bases sitting between them. The CDR3 contains 13 residues. From germline, CDR1 is KGHSH and CDR2 LQKENI. The CDR3 region has the DNA TGTGCCAGCTCCTCCGATCGGGGCACTGAAGCTTTCTTT. It yields the protein CASSSDRGTEAFF.

The J gene is TRBJ1-6, the V gene TRBV28; TRBD1 aligns across 9 bases. Trimming removed 10 bases from V and 5 bases from J; junction bases left unmatched: 3. There are 13 residues in the CDR3. Germline CDR1 MDHEN, CDR2 SYDVKM. This CDR3 is CAIRDRDNSPLHF. The CDR3 DNA follows: TGTGCCATCAGGGACAGGGATAATTCACCCCTCCACTTT.

The gene calls are TRBV19 and TRBJ1-6; D possibly corresponds to TRBD1 (6 bases). V lost 6 bases, J lost 7 bases, and 16 bases lay in between. This CDR3 region has 15 residues. CDR1 is LNHDA, CDR2 SQIVND, per germline (reference sequence). The CDR3, as DNA: TGTGCCAGTAGCCCAACCGGGACATGGAATTCACCCCTCCACTTT. This gives the protein CASSPTGTWNSPLHF.

The CDR3, as DNA: TGTGCCAGCAGCCGCGGAGGGAATCAGCCCCAGCATTTT. Its translation: CASSRGGNQPQHF. V usage is TRBV3-1 (or the pseudogene TRBV3-2) and J usage is TRBJ1-5; D ambiguous. V lost 4 bases and J lost 4, with 8 bases in between. This CDR3 has 13 amino acids. Germline CDR1 reads LGHDT; CDR2 reads YNNKEL (reference sequence).

This clone appeared once. This chain joins TRBV28 and TRBJ1-4; the D gene is possibly TRBD1 (5 bases). The germline CDR1 and CDR2 sequences are MDHEN and SYDVKM. The CDR3 covers 14 residues. Deletions cut 2 bases from V and 10 bases from J, with 14 bases between. CDR3 coding DNA: TGTGCCAGCAGTTTAGGCAATCCTGGGGGAAAACTGTTTTTT. Translated: CASSLGNPGGKLFF.

This chain links TRBV29-1 with TRBJ1-4; possibly TRBD1 for D (5 bases). V was pared by 3 bases and J by 7 bases, with 6 bases between. CDR1 and CDR2 from the germline V gene are SQVTM and ANQGSEA. This CDR3 spans 11 amino acids. The CDR3: CSVEQGEKLFF. In DNA form, the CDR3 reads TGCAGCGTTGAGCAGGGTGAAAAACTGTTTTTT.

The chain joins TRBV11-1 to TRBJ1-1, with 8 nucleotides matching TRBD1. The CDR3 loop spans 14 amino acids. Per germline, CDR1 SGHAT and CDR2 FQDESV (reference sequence). Germline trimming cut 5 bases from V and 3 bases from J; bases unmatched to any gene: 5. CDR3: CASSVQTGDTEAFF. DNA of the CDR3: TGTGCCAGCAGCGTACAGACAGGGGACACTGAAGCTTTCTTT.

The chain uses TRBV9 and TRBJ2-6; a weak D match, TRBD1 (5 bases). The germline V gene encodes CDR1 SGDLS and CDR2 YYNGEE. CDR3 length: 16 amino acids. Trimming took 1 base from V and 2 from J, leaving 10 bases between them. CDR3 loop: CASSVQGNAGANVLTF. CDR3 sequence (DNA): TGTGCCAGCAGCGTACAGGGCAACGCTGGGGCCAACGTCCTGACTTTC.

The rearrangement joins TRBV6-6 to TRBJ2-1; 9 bases are shared with TRBD2. The junction had 6 bases not matched to a gene; V was cut back by 2 bases and J by 4 bases. The CDR3 spans 16 residues. Germline CDR1 MNHNY, CDR2 SVGAGI (reference sequence). The CDR3, as DNA: TGTGCCAGCAGTTACCGCGGAGCGGGAGGTTACAATGAGCAGTTCTTC. This translates into CASSYRGAGGYNEQFF.

The rearrangement links TRBV12-5 to TRBJ2-1; 8 bases map to TRBD1. The CDR3 totals 16 residues. CDR1 is LGHNT and CDR2 is FRNRAP in the germline V gene. V lost 2 bases and J lost 3; bases outside the gene matches: 6. The CDR3 reads CASGLSRTGNYNEQFF. CDR3 nucleotide sequence: TGTGCTAGTGGTTTGAGCCGGACAGGGAACTACAATGAGCAGTTCTTC.

The chain joins TRBV6-5 to TRBJ1-2; possibly TRBD1 for D (6 bases). Germline lookup yields CDR1 MNHEY and CDR2 SVGAGI. This CDR3 has 15 residues. Between the trimmed V and J ends, which lost 6 bases and 4 bases, there was a span of 18 bases. In DNA, the CDR3 is TGTGCCAGCAGCCCGTCACAGGGAGGTAGCTATGGCTACACCTTC. This codes for CASSPSQGGSYGYTF.

The rearrangement uses TRBV6-2 or TRBV6-3 and TRBJ2-3; D remains unclear. Germline lookup yields CDR1 MNHEY and CDR2 SVGEGT. Trimming shortened V by 5 bases and J by 6 bases, and 6 bases separated the two germline ends. This CDR3 is built from 11 residues. CDR3 amino acids: CASSLSDTQYF. In nucleotides, the CDR3 is TGTGCCAGCAGTCTTAGCGATACGCAGTATTTT.

Written as DNA, the CDR3 is TGTGCCAGCAGTGACTTTCCCCTAGCGGGACTGCCCTACGAGCAGTACTTC. Its translation: CASSDFPLAGLPYEQYF. The rearrangement joins TRBV6-1 to TRBJ2-7, with 9 bases aligning to TRBD2. CDR3 length: 17 amino acids. Germline CDR1 is MNHNS and CDR2 is SASEGT. J was trimmed by 2 bases and V by 3 bases; bases with no gene match: 11.

On this clone: The germline gene is not matched at one end of the junction; a read error may be the cause. The sample has other DNA sequences that encode this CDR3 too. V is TRBV9 and J is TRBJ1-1, with 8 bases fitting TRBD1. The germline V gene has CDR1 SGDLS and CDR2 YYNGEE. CDR3 length: 15 amino acids. The CDR3 here is CASSASGTGFTEAFF. In DNA, the CDR3 is TGTGCCAGCAGCGCGTCCGGGACAGGATTCACTGAAGCTTTCTTC.

The chain employs TRBV5-4 and TRBJ2-1; 8 bases are a match to TRBD2. This CDR3 has 16 amino acids. CDR1 is SGHNT and CDR2 is YYREEE in the germline V gene (reference sequence). V lost 6 bases to trimming and J lost 1 base; unmatched junction nucleotides: 9. The CDR3 DNA sequence: TGTGCCAGCACCCCGGGGAGCGGGAGATCCTACAATGAGCAGTTCTTC. Translated: CASTPGSGRSYNEQFF.

This chain connects TRBV3-1 (or the pseudogene TRBV3-2) to TRBJ1-6; D might be TRBD1 (5 bases). Trimming stripped 4 bases from V and 6 bases from J, with 13 bases between. This CDR3 has 15 amino acids. Looked up from germline, CDR1 is LGHDT and CDR2 is YNNKEL (reference sequence). CDR3 in amino acids: CASSPAGTGNSPLHF. In DNA form, the CDR3 reads TGTGCCAGCAGCCCCGCGGGGACTGGTAATTCACCCCTCCACTTT.

The V call is TRBV30, the J call TRBJ1-5, with D hard to call. The CDR3 runs to 17 residues. V lost 1 base to trimming and J lost 0 bases, with 16 bases between them. The germline CDR1 and CDR2 sequences are GTSNPN and SVGIG (reference sequence). Here the CDR3 reads CAWSASSWQYSNQPQHF. The CDR3 DNA sequence: TGTGCCTGGAGTGCGAGCTCGTGGCAGTATAGCAATCAGCCCCAGCATTTT.

The gene calls are TRBV21-1 and TRBJ2-1; TRBD2 was called by the table and not checked on the DNA. TRBV21-1 is deemed a pseudogene. The CDR3 runs 13 residues. DNA for the CDR3: TGTGCCACCCGAGGAGGGGTCTACAATGAGCAGTTCTTC. This translates into CATRGGVYNEQFF.

V and J are TRBV19 and TRBJ2-1; 14 nucleotides align to TRBD2. Germline CDR1 reads LNHDA; CDR2 reads SQIVND (reference sequence). The CDR3 runs to 16 residues. V dropped 3 bases and J dropped 7; count of bases not matched to a gene: 5. The CDR3 DNA follows: TGTGCCAGTAGTATCGGGACTAGCGGGGGCCGTAATGAGCAGTTCTTC. Amino acid sequence: CASSIGTSGGRNEQFF.

A remark on this clone: The sample carries other DNA sequences with the same CDR3. J is TRBJ2-7 and V is TRBV9; D is unresolved. The CDR3 runs to 14 residues. V was shortened by 0 bases and J by 0 bases, with 7 bases between the two germline ends. Germline V CDR1 and CDR2: SGDLS, YYNGEE. The DNA for the CDR3 is TGTGCCAGCAGCGTAGCATCGAGCTCCTACGAGCAGTACTTC. Encoded protein: CASSVASSSYEQYF.

The gene calls are TRBV7-8 and TRBJ1-1; unclear D gene. This CDR3 is 16 amino acids long. Trimming removed 1 base from V and 1 base from J, with 13 bases in between. The germline V gene encodes CDR1 SGHVS and CDR2 FQNEAQ. The CDR3 region is CASSLVLGQTNTEAFF. CDR3 DNA sequence: TGTGCCAGCAGCTTAGTGTTGGGCCAGACGAACACTGAAGCTTTCTTT.

The CDR3 is CASSPPGPYNSPLHF. CDR3 bases: TGTGCCAGCAGTCCTCCGGGACCCTATAATTCACCCCTCCACTTT. The V and J genes are TRBV28 and TRBJ1-6; D may be TRBD1 (5 bases). Germline lookup yields CDR1 MDHEN and CDR2 SYDVKM. V shed 5 bases and J shed 2 bases, with 10 bases lying between them. This CDR3 has 15 residues.

The J gene is TRBJ2-7, the V gene TRBV29-1, with D perhaps matching TRBD1 (6 bases). CDR3 length: 13 residues. Trimming cost V 7 bases and J 0 bases, with 13 bases left between them. Germline V gene data show CDR1 as SQVTM and CDR2 as ANQGSEA. The CDR3 DNA reads TGCAGCGGATCCCGGGACAACTCCTACGAGCAGTACTTC. Translation: CSGSRDNSYEQYF.

V is TRBV7-2 and J is TRBJ2-7, with 12 bases identical to TRBD2. With V trimmed by 4 bases and J by 5 bases, 9 bases remained unmatched. The CDR3 sequence is 16 residues long. Germline V lookup: CDR1 SGHTA, CDR2 FQGNSA. Written as DNA, the CDR3 is TGTGCCAGCAGCTATACTAGCGGGGGGAGACTAGACGAGCAGTACTTC. Translating it yields CASSYTSGGRLDEQYF.

The CDR3 protein is CASFAGTRGRNEQFF. As DNA, the CDR3 is TGTGCCAGTTTTGCCGGGACTAGGGGTCGGAATGAGCAGTTCTTC. The chain recombines TRBV6-5 with TRBJ2-1; 8 bases are shared with TRBD2. This CDR3 comprises 15 residues. Losses at the gene ends were 9 bases for V and 7 bases for J; bases not matched to a gene: 14. The germline gives CDR1 MNHEY, CDR2 SVGAGI.

The J gene is TRBJ2-7, the V gene TRBV29-1; maybe TRBD1 (6 bases). V lost 2 bases to trimming and J lost 3 bases, with 20 bases between them. The CDR3 length is 16 residues. Germline CDR1 and CDR2: SQVTM and ANQGSEA. The CDR3 sequence: CSVELTAGTTNYEQYF. The CDR3 coding sequence is TGCAGCGTTGAACTAACGGCAGGGACAACTAACTACGAGCAGTACTTC.

The chain combines TRBV6-5 with TRBJ1-3; maybe TRBD1 (5 bases). The CDR3 consists of 15 residues. In germline, CDR1 is MNHEY, CDR2 SVGAGI. Trimming cost V 6 bases and J 0 bases, with 12 bases left between them. Written as DNA, the CDR3 is TGTGCCAGCAGCGAGGGACTTGTCTCTGGAAACACCATATATTTT. Translating gives CASSEGLVSGNTIYF.

V usage is TRBV5-1 and J usage is TRBJ1-6; 7 bases align to TRBD1. V gave up 4 bases and J gave up 6 bases; unmatched junction bases: 13. Germline-derived CDR1 and CDR2 are SGHRS and YFSETQ. This CDR3 contains 17 residues. CDR3 nucleotide sequence: TGCGCCAGCAGCGTGCGGACAGGAGGAACCCTTAATTCACCCCTCCACTTT. It specifies CASSVRTGGTLNSPLHF.